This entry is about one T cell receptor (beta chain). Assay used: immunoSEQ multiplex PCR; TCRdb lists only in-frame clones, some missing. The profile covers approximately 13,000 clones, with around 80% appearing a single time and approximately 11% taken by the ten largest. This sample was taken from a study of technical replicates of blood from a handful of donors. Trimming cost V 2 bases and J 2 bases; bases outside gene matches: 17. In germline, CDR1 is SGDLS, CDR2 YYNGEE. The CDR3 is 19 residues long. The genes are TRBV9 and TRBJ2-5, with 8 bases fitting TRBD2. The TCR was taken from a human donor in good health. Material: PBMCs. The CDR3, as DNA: TGTGCCAGCAGCGTGTCCATAGCGGGAAGTCCCCAAACTCAAGAGACCCAGTACTTC. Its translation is CASSVSIAGSPQTQETQYF.